The sequence of this T cell receptor beta chain was determined in a study of identical twins (dated by TCRdb to the mid-2010s). Study-level background: To test whether fetal clonotypes persist, this study deep-sequenced TCR alpha and beta repertoires from monozygotic twins, from unrelated adults of various ages, and from cord blood. To rule out contamination, the twin experiments were replicated at different times with different library preparation protocols. Broader findings and caveats from the paper: Zero-insertion analyses could be partly confounded by invariant T cells such as MAIT and iNKT, although diverse VJ usage argued against such confounding for most clonotypes. Abundant cord blood beta clonotypes had fewer insertions, young adult naive repertoires showed a similar but weaker trend, and memory repertoires showed no such trend. Out-of-frame TCR alpha sharing in monozygotic twins was systematically underestimated by recombination models, whereas sharing between unrelated individuals was in agreement with the recombination models. Compared with coincidental sharing between unrelated individuals, an excess of low generation-probability sequences was observed among out-of-frame TCR alpha sequences shared between twins. Conclusions relied on cross-sectional statistical analysis, since the same donors could not be followed over many years. In beta out-of-frame sequences, excess twin sharing was weaker, because having fewer shared sequences lowered the signal-to-noise ratio.

CDR1 and CDR2, per the germline V gene (reference sequence), are DFQATT and SNEGSKA. V lost 8 bases and J lost 5 bases, and the count of bases not matched to a germline gene is 13. Spanning cysteine to phenylalanine, the CDR3 consists of 14 amino acids. Only CDR3 DNA is held: 42 bases, read in frame from base 1. In regard to this clonotype: No cognate antigen has been identified for it. The input lacks base qualities; no much larger clone sits a single base away.

The library relied on 5' RACE. Instrument on record: Illumina HiSeq 2000. Template switching added a universal primer binding site, and the final cDNA carried a unique molecular identifier that allowed TCR cDNA molecules to be counted accurately. Specific primers in the conserved constant-segment region were used to synthesize first-strand cDNA for the TCR alpha and beta chains. Each cDNA library was double barcoded, with a SMART-Mk sample barcode plus Illumina barcodes, to control for contamination. Two successive PCR steps introduced TruSeq adapter sequences along with Illumina sample barcodes. TCR alpha and beta cDNA libraries were sequenced on the Illumina HiSeq platform with custom primers. In the paper's pipeline: MiGEC was used to process raw reads and extract unique molecular identifiers, and MiXCR was used to find CDR3 positions. Recombination models were inferred per individual with the repgenHMM and IGoR tools using an EM algorithm. The analysis of shared clonotypes was done with the tcR package in R, with sharing normalized by the product of cloneset sizes. Out-of-frame nonproductive sequences were analyzed to study raw recombination free of thymic and clonal selection effects. The public reads were reanalyzed by TCRdb: fastp trimming at Q25, MiXCR alignment, in-frame beta chains only. Every entry covers one CDR3 protein and lists the most common genes and DNA from its rows. These V and J calls derive from TCRdb rather than the authors' analysis. The sample includes 410,000 or so distinct CDR3 sequences, with 18% observed a single time. Roughly 12% of the sample is held by the ten biggest clonotypes.

Every donor in the study was a healthy Caucasian. The study also sequenced three unrelated non-twin adults: a male aged 18 to 30, a male aged 50 to 60 and a female aged 50 to 60. Miltenyi CD45RO+ enrichment and human naive T-cell isolation kits were used to isolate memory (CD45RO+) and naive T cells from PBMC. The sequenced sample consisted of naive T cells sorted from blood. The cell subset or site label of this sample denotes: cells isolated with a human naive T-cell isolation kit. This clonotype originated in a man aged 45-60 years in good health. Here the chain combines TRBV20-1 and TRBJ2-3, with 7 middle bases fitting TRBD1. The CDR3 protein: CSRRQGDLKDTQYF. The DNA sequence is TGCAGTCGCCGACAGGGCGATTTGAAAGATACGCAGTATTTT.